The clone carrying this T cell receptor (beta chain) showed up many times. Its antigen is not known. The entry originates in a study of T cells after posttransplantation cyclophosphamide. The study, taken as a whole, reports: Recipient CMV seropositivity and CMV reactivation strongly tracked TRB clonality. Later post-transplant blood repertoires were often dominated by donor CD8+ memory clones.

Profiled with immunoSEQ multiplex PCR; TCRdb holds only in-frame clones, not every one. The sample presents over 15,000 clones, none singletons. Treatment was busulfan-fludarabine conditioning, a marrow graft, and cyclophosphamide on days +3 and +4. CDR1 is LNHDA, CDR2 SQIVND, per germline (reference sequence). Losses at the gene ends were 4 bases for V and 3 bases for J; bases not matched to a gene: 4. The CDR3 has 15 residues. This TCR derives from a female patient younger than 45 who received an allogeneic stem cell transplant from a related donor, was CMV-positive, and had no GVHD. Some T cells may be graft donor cells. The rearrangement joins TRBV19 to TRBJ2-3; 10 nucleotides line up with TRBD1. This specimen was PBMCs, taken after allogeneic stem cell transplant with posttransplant cyclophosphamide. CDR3 residues: CASSNPDRGTDTQYF. The CDR3 bases are TGTGCCAGTAGTAACCCGGACAGGGGGACAGATACGCAGTATTTT.